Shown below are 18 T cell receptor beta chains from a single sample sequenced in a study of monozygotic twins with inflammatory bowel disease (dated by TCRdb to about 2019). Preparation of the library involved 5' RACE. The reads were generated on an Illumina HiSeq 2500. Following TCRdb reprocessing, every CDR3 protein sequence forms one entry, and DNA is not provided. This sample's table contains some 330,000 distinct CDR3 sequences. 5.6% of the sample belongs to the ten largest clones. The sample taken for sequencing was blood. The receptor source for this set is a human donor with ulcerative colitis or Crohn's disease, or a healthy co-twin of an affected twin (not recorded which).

This chain's CDR3 is CATDSGRNTGELFF. J is TRBJ2-2 and V is TRBV5-1; the TRBD1 assignment by TCRdb is unverifiable without DNA. The V gene's germline CDR1 is SGHRS and CDR2 YFSETQ. CDR3 length: 14 residues.

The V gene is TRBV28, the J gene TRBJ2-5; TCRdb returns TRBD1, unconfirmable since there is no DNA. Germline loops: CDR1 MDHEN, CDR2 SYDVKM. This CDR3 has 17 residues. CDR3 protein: CASGTRLGQTIQETQYF.

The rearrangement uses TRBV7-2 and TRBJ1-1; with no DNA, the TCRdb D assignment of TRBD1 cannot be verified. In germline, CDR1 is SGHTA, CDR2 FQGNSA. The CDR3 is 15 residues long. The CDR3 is CASVPTPGIGTEAFF.

CDR3 loop: CASSQDTTKTGELFF. V usage is TRBV4-3 and J usage is TRBJ2-2. CDR3 size: 15 residues. Germline V gene lookup returns CDR1 LGHNA and CDR2 YSLEER.

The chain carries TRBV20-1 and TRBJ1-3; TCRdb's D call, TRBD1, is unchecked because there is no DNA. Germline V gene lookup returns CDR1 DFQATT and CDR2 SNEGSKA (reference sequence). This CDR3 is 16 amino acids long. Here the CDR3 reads CSARVGQEKGGNTIYF.

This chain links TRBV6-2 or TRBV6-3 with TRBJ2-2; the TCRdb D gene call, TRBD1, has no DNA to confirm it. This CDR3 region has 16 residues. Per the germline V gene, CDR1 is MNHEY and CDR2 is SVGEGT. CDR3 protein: CASRTTGGLWAGELFF.

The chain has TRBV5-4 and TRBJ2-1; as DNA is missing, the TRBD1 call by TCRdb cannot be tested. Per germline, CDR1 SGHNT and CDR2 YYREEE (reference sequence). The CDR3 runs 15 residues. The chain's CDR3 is CASSLAGTVYNEQFF.

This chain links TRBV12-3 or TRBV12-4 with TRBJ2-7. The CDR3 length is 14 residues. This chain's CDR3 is CASSLKGSGYEQYF.

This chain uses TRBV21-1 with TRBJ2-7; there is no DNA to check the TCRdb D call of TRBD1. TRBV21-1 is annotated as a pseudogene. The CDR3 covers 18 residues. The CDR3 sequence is CASSKGQGHPVRRYEQYF.

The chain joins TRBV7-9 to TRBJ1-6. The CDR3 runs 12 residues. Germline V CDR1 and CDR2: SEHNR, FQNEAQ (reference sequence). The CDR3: CASSPDLSLLHF.

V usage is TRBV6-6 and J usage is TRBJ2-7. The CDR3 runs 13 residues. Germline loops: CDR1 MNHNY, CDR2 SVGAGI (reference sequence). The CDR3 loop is CASSDIACYEQYF.

The CDR3 sequence is CASRGSPSGANVLTF. The chain employs TRBV28 and TRBJ2-6; TCRdb designates TRBD1, a call that cannot be tested without DNA. The V gene's germline CDR1 is MDHEN and CDR2 SYDVKM. CDR3 length: 15 amino acids.

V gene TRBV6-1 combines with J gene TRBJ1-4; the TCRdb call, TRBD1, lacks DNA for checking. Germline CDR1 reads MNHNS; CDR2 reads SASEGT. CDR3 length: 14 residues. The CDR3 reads CASRPLDRGEKLFF.

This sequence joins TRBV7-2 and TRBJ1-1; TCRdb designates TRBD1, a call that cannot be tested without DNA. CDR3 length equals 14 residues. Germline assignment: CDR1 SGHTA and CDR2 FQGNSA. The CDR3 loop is CASRGGKENTEAFF.

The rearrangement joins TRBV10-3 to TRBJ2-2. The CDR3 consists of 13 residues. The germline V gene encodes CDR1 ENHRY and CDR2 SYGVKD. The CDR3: CAISGANTGELFF.

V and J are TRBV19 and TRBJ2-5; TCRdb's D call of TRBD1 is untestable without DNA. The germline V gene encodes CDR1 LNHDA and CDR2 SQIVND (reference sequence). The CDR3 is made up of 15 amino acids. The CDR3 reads CASKPTGVSSMTQYF.

CDR3 region: CASSLPTGVDAEAFF. V gene TRBV5-1 combines with J gene TRBJ1-1; without DNA, the TCRdb call of TRBD1 cannot be checked. The CDR3 is made up of 15 amino acids. In germline, CDR1 is SGHRS, CDR2 YFSETQ.

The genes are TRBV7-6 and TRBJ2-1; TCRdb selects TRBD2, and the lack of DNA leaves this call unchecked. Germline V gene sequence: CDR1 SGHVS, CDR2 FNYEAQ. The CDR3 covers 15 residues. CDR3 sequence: CASSSLAGWYNEQFF.